One sample yielded the 20 T cell receptor beta chains listed below, sequenced in a study of T cells expressing NK-cell markers. TCRdb reworked the 5' RACE reads into one entry per CDR3 protein, no DNA. The sample includes fewer than 400,000 distinct CDR3 sequences. Sequenced input: blood T cells: a sorted CD56 or NKG2C T cell subset, CD4+ or CD8+ T cells, or bulk PBMC T cells (not recorded which). The receptors come from a woman aged 45-59 years in good health.

The CDR3 sequence: CASSLERGTGGGSSYYEQYF. The chain couples TRBV7-8 to TRBJ2-7; TCRdb returns TRBD1, unconfirmable since there is no DNA. CDR3 length: 20 residues. Germline loops: CDR1 SGHVS, CDR2 FQNEAQ.

This chain connects TRBV20-1 to TRBJ1-1; TCRdb's assignment of TRBD1 cannot be checked, as there is no DNA. The CDR3 consists of 12 residues. Germline V CDR1 and CDR2: DFQATT, SNEGSKA (reference sequence). CDR3 protein: CSARQGWTEAFF.

The chain recombines TRBV29-1 with TRBJ2-1; TCRdb proposes TRBD2, but this gene call is untestable without DNA. Looked up from germline, CDR1 is SQVTM and CDR2 is ANQGSEA. This CDR3 has 15 residues. CDR3 residues: CSVVWRGASRNEQFF.

The chain recombines TRBV5-1 with TRBJ1-5. CDR1 is SGHRS and CDR2 is YFSETQ in the germline V gene. The CDR3 sequence is 14 residues long. CDR3 residues: CASSLNWGNQPQHF.

This rearrangement joins TRBV11-2 to TRBJ2-1; no DNA is available, so the TRBD2 call from TCRdb remains unchecked. This CDR3 contains 17 residues. Germline V gene sequence: CDR1 SGHAT, CDR2 FQNNGV. CDR3 sequence reads: CASSLEVLASGNNEQFF.

The chain carries TRBV12-3 or TRBV12-4 and TRBJ2-7. The CDR3 runs to 12 residues. The CDR3 sequence: CASSLRPYEQYF.

The CDR3 sequence: CASRDFGGLDEQFF. The V and J genes are TRBV10-2 and TRBJ2-1; TCRdb gives TRBD1 as the D gene, but with no DNA this cannot be confirmed. The CDR3 covers 14 residues. Per germline, CDR1 WSHSY and CDR2 SAAADI.

The gene calls are TRBV7-6 and TRBJ2-3; the D gene TCRdb calls, TRBD2, cannot be checked with no DNA. The CDR3 has 16 amino acids. Per germline, CDR1 SGHVS and CDR2 FNYEAQ. CDR3 sequence: CASSPSSGGGTDTQYF. The variable domain in full, completed from reference TRBV7-6 and TRBJ2-3, reads GAGVSQSPRYKVTKRGQDVALRCDPISGHVSLYWYRQALGQGPEFLTYFNYEAQQDKSGLPNDRFSAERPEGSISTLTIQRTEQRDSAMYRCASSPSSGGGTDTQYFGPGTRLTVL.

J is TRBJ2-2 and V is TRBV10-3. CDR3 size: 17 residues. The germline gives CDR1 ENHRY, CDR2 SYGVKD. This CDR3 reads CAISGNLGYANTGELFF.

The chain is built from TRBV15 and TRBJ2-3. The CDR3 loop spans 16 amino acids. Germline V gene data show CDR1 as LNHNV and CDR2 as YYDKDF (reference sequence). CDR3 in amino acids: CATSRITSDPTDTQYF. Full variable domain (outside the CDR3, taken from reference TRBV15 and TRBJ2-3): DAMVIQNPRYQVTQFGKPVTLSCSQTLNHNVMYWYQQKSSQAPKLLFHYYDKDFNNEADTPDNFQSRRPNTSFCFLDIRSPGLGDTAMYLCATSRITSDPTDTQYFGPGTRLTVL.

The chain carries TRBV6-2 or TRBV6-3 and TRBJ2-3; TCRdb selects TRBD2, and the lack of DNA leaves this call unchecked. The CDR3 loop spans 15 amino acids. CDR1 is MNHEY, CDR2 SVGEGT, per germline. CDR3 amino acids: CASSSLARARDTQYF.

J is TRBJ2-7 and V is TRBV12-2; TCRdb designates TRBD1, a call that cannot be tested without DNA. TRBV12-2 corresponds to a pseudogene. The CDR3 runs 14 residues. The CDR3 reads CASRPPPESYEQYF.

The genes are TRBV12-3 or TRBV12-4 and TRBJ2-2; TCRdb's D call of TRBD2 is untestable without DNA. The CDR3 runs to 15 residues. The CDR3 spells CASSFVAGAVGELFF.

The J gene is TRBJ1-4, the V gene TRBV7-9; the TCRdb D gene call, TRBD1, has no DNA to confirm it. This CDR3 is built from 15 residues. Per germline, CDR1 SEHNR and CDR2 FQNEAQ (reference sequence). The CDR3 sequence is CASSPRTGRNEKLFF.

The chain combines TRBV11-1 with TRBJ2-1; absent DNA, TCRdb's TRBD1 call cannot be checked. This CDR3 has 14 residues. Germline values: CDR1 SGHAT, CDR2 FQDESV (reference sequence). The CDR3 reads CASSLGQGIDEQFF.

The chain uses TRBV29-1 and TRBJ1-1; the TCRdb call, TRBD1, lacks DNA for checking. Germline CDR1 SQVTM, CDR2 ANQGSEA. This CDR3 has 14 amino acids. The CDR3 here is CSVGLAGGNTEAFF. The full variable domain, in which reference TRBV29-1 and TRBJ1-1 provide the parts outside the CDR3, is SAVISQKPSRDICQRGTSLTIQCQVDSQVTMMFWYRQQPGQSLTLIATANQGSEATYESGFVIDKFPISRPNLTFSTLTVSNMSPEDSSIYLCSVGLAGGNTEAFFGQGTRLTVV.

The rearrangement uses TRBV5-1 and TRBJ2-1; TCRdb selects TRBD1, and the lack of DNA leaves this call unchecked. This CDR3 has 15 residues. Germline CDR1 is SGHRS and CDR2 is YFSETQ. The CDR3 is CASSRRPGQYNEQFF.

This chain connects TRBV9 to TRBJ2-3. The CDR3 has 15 residues. Germline-derived CDR1 and CDR2 are SGDLS and YYNGEE. The CDR3 region is CASSVSSYTPDTQYF.

The chain has TRBV29-1 and TRBJ2-1. Germline V CDR1 and CDR2: SQVTM, ANQGSEA. The CDR3 is 13 residues long. This CDR3 reads CSGTTGSYNEQFF.

The chain links TRBV5-1 to TRBJ2-7. Germline V gene sequence: CDR1 SGHRS, CDR2 YFSETQ. There are 14 residues in the CDR3. CDR3 in amino acids: CASSLYSGSYEQYF.